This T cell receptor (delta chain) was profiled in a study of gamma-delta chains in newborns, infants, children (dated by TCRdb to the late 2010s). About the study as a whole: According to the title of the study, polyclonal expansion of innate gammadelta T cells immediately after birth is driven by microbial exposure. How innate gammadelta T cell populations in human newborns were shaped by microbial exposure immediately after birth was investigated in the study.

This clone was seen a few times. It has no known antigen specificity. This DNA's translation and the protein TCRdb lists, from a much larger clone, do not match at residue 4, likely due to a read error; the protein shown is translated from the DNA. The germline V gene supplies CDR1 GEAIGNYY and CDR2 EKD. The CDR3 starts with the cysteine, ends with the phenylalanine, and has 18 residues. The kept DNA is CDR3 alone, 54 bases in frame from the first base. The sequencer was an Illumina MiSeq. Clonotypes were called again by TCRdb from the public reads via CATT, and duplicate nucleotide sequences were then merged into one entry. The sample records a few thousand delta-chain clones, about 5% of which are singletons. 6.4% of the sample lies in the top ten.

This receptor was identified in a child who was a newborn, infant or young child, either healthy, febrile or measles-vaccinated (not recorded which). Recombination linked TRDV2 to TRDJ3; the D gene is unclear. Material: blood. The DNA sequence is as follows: TGTGCCTGTGGCACCGTGGAGGAAAGCTCCTGGGACACCCGACAGATGTTTTTC. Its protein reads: CACGTVEESSWDTRQMFF.